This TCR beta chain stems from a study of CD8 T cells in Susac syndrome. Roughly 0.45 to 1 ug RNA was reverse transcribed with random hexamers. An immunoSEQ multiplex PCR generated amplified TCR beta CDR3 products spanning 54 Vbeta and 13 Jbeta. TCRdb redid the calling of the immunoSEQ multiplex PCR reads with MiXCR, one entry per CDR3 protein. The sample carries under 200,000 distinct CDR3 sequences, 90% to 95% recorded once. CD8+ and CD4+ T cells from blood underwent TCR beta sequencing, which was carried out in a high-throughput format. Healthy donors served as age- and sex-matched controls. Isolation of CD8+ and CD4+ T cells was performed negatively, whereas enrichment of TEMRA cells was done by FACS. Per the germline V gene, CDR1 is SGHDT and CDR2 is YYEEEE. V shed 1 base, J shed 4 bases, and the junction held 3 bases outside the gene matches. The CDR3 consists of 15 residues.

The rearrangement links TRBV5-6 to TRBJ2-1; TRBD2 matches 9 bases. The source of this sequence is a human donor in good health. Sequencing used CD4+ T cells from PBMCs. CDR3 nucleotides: TGTGCCAGCAGCTTGAGGACTAGCGCATACAATGAGCAGTTCTTC. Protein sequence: CASSLRTSAYNEQFF. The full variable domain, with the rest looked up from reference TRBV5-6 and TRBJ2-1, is DAGVTQSPTHLIKTRGQQVTLRCSPKSGHDTVSWYQQALGQGPQFIFQYYEEEERQRGNFPDRFSGHQFPNYSSELNVNALLLGDSALYLCASSLRTSAYNEQFFGPGTRLTVL.